These T cell receptor beta chains were read from a single sample in a study of beta chain features in type 1 diabetes. The protocol was immunoSEQ multiplex PCR, while the TCRdb copy is restricted to in-frame clones and leaves out a portion. Seen here are some 900,000 clones, about a sixth observed once, and the top ten hold 0.02% to 0.03%. The sequencing sample was made of naive CD4+ T cells from blood. The receptor source for this set is a woman aged 18-29 years in good health. Each CDR3 is given with its conserved first and last residue. A D gene is named only where the DNA matches it firmly. Rows may omit the clone size; those that give it use once, few, many or a size class.

abundance: few; j_gene: TRBJ2-7; v_gene: TRBV15; d_gene: TRBD2; CDR3nt: TGTGCCACCAGCAGAGGAACTAGCGGGACCTGGATCCCCTACGAGCAGTACTTC; CDR3aa: CATSRGTSGTWIPYEQYF
abundance: few; j_gene: TRBJ2-5; v_gene: TRBV9; d_gene: -; CDR3nt: TGTGCCAGCAGCGTGGCGGCGGGACTCCAAGAGACCCAGTACTTC; CDR3aa: CASSVAAGLQETQYF
abundance: -; j_gene: TRBJ2-3; v_gene: TRBV9; d_gene: TRBD2; CDR3nt: TGTGCCAGAGACATCCACCTAGCGGAGGGAAAACCTAGCACAGATACGCAGTATTTT; CDR3aa: CARDIHLAEGKPSTDTQYF
abundance: -; j_gene: TRBJ1-1; v_gene: TRBV2; d_gene: -; CDR3nt: TGTGCCAGCAGGGGGGGTGAAGCTTTCTTT; CDR3aa: CASRGGEAFF
abundance: -; j_gene: TRBJ2-5; v_gene: TRBV20-1; d_gene: -; CDR3nt: TGCAGTGCTAGTCGGATGGAGACCCAGTACTTC; CDR3aa: CSASRMETQYF
abundance: few; j_gene: TRBJ2-5; v_gene: TRBV2; d_gene: TRBD1; CDR3nt: TGTGCCAGCAGTACACAGGGACAGACCCAAGAGACCCAGTACTTC; CDR3aa: CASSTQGQTQETQYF
abundance: few; j_gene: TRBJ1-1; v_gene: TRBV7-2; d_gene: -; CDR3nt: TGTGCCAGCAGCGGCTTACAGGGCCGCACTGAAGCTTTCTTT; CDR3aa: CASSGLQGRTEAFF
abundance: -; j_gene: TRBJ2-5; v_gene: TRBV15; d_gene: TRBD2; CDR3nt: TGTGCCACCAGCGTCGGACTAGCTCAAGAGACCCAGTACTTC; CDR3aa: CATSVGLAQETQYF
abundance: -; j_gene: TRBJ2-1; v_gene: TRBV21-1; d_gene: -; CDR3nt: TGTGCCAGCAACGAGGCGGGCCCCAATGAGCAGTTCTTC; CDR3aa: CASNEAGPNEQFF
abundance: -; j_gene: TRBJ1-1; v_gene: TRBV28; d_gene: -; CDR3nt: TGTGCCAGCAGGAGGGTGGGCACTGAAGCTTTCTTT; CDR3aa: CASRRVGTEAFF
abundance: few; j_gene: TRBJ2-7; v_gene: TRBV28; d_gene: TRBD2; CDR3nt: TGTGCCAGCAGACTGGCGGGAGAGATATACGAGCAGTACTTC; CDR3aa: CASRLAGEIYEQYF
abundance: -; j_gene: TRBJ2-5; v_gene: TRBV12-5; d_gene: TRBD2; CDR3nt: TGTGCTAGTGGTTTGGTGGGCTCGGGACTAGCGGGTCCAGAGACCCAGTACTTC; CDR3aa: CASGLVGSGLAGPETQYF
abundance: few; j_gene: TRBJ2-1; v_gene: TRBV19; d_gene: -; CDR3nt: TGTGCCAGTAGTAGAGATGGGGGGACATTCGATGAGCAGTTCTTC; CDR3aa: CASSRDGGTFDEQFF
abundance: few; j_gene: TRBJ2-7; v_gene: TRBV7-2; d_gene: TRBD2; CDR3nt: TGTGCCAGCAGCCCCGGAGGACTAGCGGGAGCGTACCCAGGCTACGAGCAGTACTTC; CDR3aa: CASSPGGLAGAYPGYEQYF
abundance: few; j_gene: TRBJ2-1; v_gene: TRBV7-9; d_gene: TRBD2; CDR3nt: TGTGCCAGCTTACGGCGGGAGGGCAGCGATGAGCAGTTCTTC; CDR3aa: CASLRREGSDEQFF